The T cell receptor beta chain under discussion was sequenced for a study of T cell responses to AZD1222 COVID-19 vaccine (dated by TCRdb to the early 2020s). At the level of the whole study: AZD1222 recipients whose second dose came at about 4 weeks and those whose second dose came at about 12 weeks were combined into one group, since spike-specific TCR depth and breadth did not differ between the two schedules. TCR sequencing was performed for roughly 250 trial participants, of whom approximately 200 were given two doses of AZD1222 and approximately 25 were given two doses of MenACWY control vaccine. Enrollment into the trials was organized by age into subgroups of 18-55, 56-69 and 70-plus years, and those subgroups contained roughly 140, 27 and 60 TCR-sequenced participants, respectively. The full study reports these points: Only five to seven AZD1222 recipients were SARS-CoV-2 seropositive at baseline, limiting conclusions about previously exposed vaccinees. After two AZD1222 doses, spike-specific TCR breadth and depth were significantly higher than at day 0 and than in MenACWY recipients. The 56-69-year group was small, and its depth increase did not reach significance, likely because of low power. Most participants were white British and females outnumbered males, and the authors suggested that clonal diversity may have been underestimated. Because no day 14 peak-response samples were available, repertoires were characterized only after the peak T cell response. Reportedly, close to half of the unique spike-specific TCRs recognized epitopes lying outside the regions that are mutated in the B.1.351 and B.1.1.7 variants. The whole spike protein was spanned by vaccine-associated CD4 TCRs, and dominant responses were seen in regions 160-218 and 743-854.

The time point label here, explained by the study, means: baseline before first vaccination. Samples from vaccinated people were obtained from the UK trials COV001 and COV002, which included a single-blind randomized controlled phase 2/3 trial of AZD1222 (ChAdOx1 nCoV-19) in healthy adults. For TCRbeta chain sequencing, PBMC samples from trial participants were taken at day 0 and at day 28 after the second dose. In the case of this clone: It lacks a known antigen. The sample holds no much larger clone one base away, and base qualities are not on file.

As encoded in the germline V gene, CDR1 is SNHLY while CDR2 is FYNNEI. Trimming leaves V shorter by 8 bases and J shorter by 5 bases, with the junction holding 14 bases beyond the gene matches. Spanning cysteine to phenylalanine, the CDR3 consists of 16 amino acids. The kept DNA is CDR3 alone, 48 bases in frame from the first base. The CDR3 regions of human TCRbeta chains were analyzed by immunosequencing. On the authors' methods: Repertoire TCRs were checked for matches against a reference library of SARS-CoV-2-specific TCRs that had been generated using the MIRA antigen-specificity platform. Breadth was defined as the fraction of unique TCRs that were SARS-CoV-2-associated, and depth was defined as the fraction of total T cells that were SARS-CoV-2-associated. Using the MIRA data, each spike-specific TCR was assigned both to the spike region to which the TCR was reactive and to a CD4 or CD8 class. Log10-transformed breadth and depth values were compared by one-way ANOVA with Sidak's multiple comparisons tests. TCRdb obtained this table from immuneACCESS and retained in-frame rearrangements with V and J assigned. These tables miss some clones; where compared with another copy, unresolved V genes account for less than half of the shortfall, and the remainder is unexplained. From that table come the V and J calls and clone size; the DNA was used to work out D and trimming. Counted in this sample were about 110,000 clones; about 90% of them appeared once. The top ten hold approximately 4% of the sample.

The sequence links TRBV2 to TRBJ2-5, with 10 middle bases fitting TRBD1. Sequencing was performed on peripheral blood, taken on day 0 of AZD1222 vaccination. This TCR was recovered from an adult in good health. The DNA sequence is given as TGTGCCAGCCTCTCCCGGGACAGGGGATTTCTGGAGACCCAGTACTTC. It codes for CASLSRDRGFLETQYF. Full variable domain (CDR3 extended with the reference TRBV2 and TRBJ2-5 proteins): EPEVTQTPSHQVTQMGQEVILRCVPISNHLYFYWYRQILGQKVEFLVSFYNNEISEKSEIFDDQFSVERPDGSNFTLKIRSTKLEDSAMYFCASLSRDRGFLETQYFGPGTRLLVL.